This note documents a single T cell receptor beta chain sequence. The sample carries other DNA sequences with the same CDR3. How the authors handled the data: Reference gene primer amplification in the assay estimated nucleated cell counts. Using immunoSEQ multiplex PCR, the repertoire was profiled, and TCRdb retains in-frame clones only, with some absent. V and J calls and clone size follow that table, whereas D and trimming were derived from the DNA. The sample consists of under 350,000 clones, around 85% of them appearing once. The data were taken from a study of blood T cell repertoires in COVID-19. Study-wide background: T cells, B-cell-depleted T cells, or PBMCs supplied cDNA or gDNA.

Germline-derived CDR1 and CDR2 are KGHSH and LQKENI. The CDR3 loop spans 14 amino acids. Trimming at V came to 3 bases and at J to 3 bases, leaving 2 bases not matched to a gene. Living in about 25 US areas, the participants were between roughly 18 and 90 years of age. Cohort allocation depended upon clinical history that participants reported. Sequencing used PBMCs or T cells enriched from blood (not recorded which). This clonotype was obtained from a woman aged 35 to 49 with acute COVID-19. The chain carries TRBV18 and TRBJ1-5, with TRBD1 matching 7 bases. DNA for the CDR3: TGTGCCAGCTCACCGGGACAGCCCAATCAGCCCCAGCATTTT. Protein sequence: CASSPGQPNQPQHF.